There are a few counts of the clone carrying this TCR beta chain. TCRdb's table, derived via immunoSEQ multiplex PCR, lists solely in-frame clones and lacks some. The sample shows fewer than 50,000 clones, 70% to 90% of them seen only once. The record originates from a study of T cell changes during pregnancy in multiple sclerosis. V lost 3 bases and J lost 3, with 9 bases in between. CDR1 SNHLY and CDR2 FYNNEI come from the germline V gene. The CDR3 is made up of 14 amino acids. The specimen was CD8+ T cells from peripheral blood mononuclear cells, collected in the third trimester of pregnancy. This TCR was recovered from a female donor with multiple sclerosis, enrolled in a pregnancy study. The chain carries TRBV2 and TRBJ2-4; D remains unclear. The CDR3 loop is CASSEDAGKNIQYF. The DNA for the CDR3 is TGTGCCAGCAGTGAGGATGCAGGCAAAAACATTCAGTACTTC.